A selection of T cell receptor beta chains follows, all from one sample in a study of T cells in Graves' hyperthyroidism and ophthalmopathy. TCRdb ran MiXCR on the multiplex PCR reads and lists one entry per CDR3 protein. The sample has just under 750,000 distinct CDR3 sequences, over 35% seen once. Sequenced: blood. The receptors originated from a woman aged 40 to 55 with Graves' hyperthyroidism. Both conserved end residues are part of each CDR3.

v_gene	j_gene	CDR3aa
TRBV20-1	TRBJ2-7	CSARDLGVNSYEQYF
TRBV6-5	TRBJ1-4	CASRSVPADGRHEKLFF
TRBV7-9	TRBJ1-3	CASSRDSFAGNTIYF
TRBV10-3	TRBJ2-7	CAISEGRGDYEQYF
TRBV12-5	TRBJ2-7	CASGPSLGASSYEQYF
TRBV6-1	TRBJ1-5	CASSDLKQPQHF
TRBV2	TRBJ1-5	CASSLGGMGQPQHF
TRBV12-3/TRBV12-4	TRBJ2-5	CASSLSLAGGLEETQYF
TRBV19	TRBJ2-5	CASSIGRETQYF
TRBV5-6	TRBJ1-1	CASSLNSETFF
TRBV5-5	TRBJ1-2	CASSPGQGGRVNYGYTF
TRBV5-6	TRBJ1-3	CASSLSERVTGNTIYF
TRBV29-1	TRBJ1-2	CSVDPRIYGYTF
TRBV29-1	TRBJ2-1	CSVDRDYSPFF
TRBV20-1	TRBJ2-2	CSAPGQTNTGELFF
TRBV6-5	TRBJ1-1	CASRKHTGVRLPEAFF
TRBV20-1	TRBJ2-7	CSAREGTHGFPYEQYF
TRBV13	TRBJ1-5	CASSRDRAREQHF
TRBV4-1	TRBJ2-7	CASSQFYSDEQYF
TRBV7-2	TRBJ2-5	CASRIRGVTETQYF
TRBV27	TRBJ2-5	CASSRLAEETQYF
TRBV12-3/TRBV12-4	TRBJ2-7	CASRRTAGDEQYF
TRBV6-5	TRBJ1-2	CASSGTGDYGYTF
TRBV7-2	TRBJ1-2	CASSLSGMDYGYTF
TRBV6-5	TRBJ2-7	CASSYVIGQPTYEQYF
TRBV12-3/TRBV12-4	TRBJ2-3	CASSLETRTPGTQYF
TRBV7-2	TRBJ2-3	CASSFGQGRNTQYF
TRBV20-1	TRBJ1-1	CSAPAPGRYTEAFF
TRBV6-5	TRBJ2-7	CASSSPRDTSYEQYF
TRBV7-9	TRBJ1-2	CASSLASITGGFGYTF
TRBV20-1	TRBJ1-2	CSARDFDGTVGDGHTF
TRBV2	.	CASRQEADTQYF
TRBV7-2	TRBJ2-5	CASSLYASGGYQETQYF
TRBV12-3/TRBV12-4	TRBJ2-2	CASRRTSGKTGELFF
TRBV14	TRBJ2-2	CASRDQINTGELFF
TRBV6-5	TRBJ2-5	CASRIGRSKETQYF
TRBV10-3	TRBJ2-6	CAISVAEDLTF
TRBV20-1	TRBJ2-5	CSAPSDSNTGETQYF
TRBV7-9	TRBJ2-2	CASRAPQGNEHAGELFF
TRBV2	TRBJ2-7	CASSELGSGEQYF